This T cell receptor (beta chain) is drawn from a study of T cells expressing NK-cell markers. Study-wide results and caveats: Roughly 1.0-8% of CD8+ T cells in a handful of donors belonged to dominant NKG2C+ clonotypes. Several donors likewise had their CD3+CD56-NKG2C+ fraction led by these clonotypes.

Scientists made TCR beta cDNA using 5'RACE template switching with UMIs. TCRdb reworked the 5' RACE reads into one entry per CDR3 protein, no DNA. This repertoire includes approximately 3,000 distinct CDR3 sequences. Worth noting for this clonotype: Its antigen is currently unknown.

The CDR3 sequence is 13 residues long. Germline V gene data show CDR1 as SQVTM and CDR2 as ANQGSEA. Sequenced: blood T cells: a sorted CD56 or NKG2C T cell subset, CD4+ or CD8+ T cells, or bulk PBMC T cells (not recorded which). The source of this sequence is a man aged 18-75 years in good health. V and J are TRBV29-1 and TRBJ2-5; TCRdb returns TRBD2, unconfirmable since there is no DNA. The CDR3 sequence is CSVVISGPRTQYF.